This T cell receptor beta chain was identified during a study of blood T cell repertoires in COVID-19. Turning to the study itself: Sources were T cells, B-cell-depleted T cells, or PBMCs; the material itself was cDNA or gDNA.

V lost 6 bases to trimming and J lost 0 bases, with 24 bases between them. This CDR3 comprises 19 residues. The V gene's germline CDR1 is WSHSY and CDR2 SAAADI. TCRdb keeps only in-frame clones here, not all; method: immunoSEQ multiplex PCR. The table lists tens of thousands of clones, 70% to 90% of them singletons. The sequencing sample was made of peripheral blood. The gene calls are TRBV10-2 and TRBJ1-3; D possibly corresponds to TRBD1 (6 bases). The sequence came from an elderly woman in a cohort sampled during active or convalescent COVID-19. As DNA, the CDR3 is TGCGCCAGCAGGGGAGAGCTGGCAGGGGCGAAATCCTCTGGAAACACCATATATTTT. This sequence encodes CASRGELAGAKSSGNTIYF.